The source of this T cell receptor (beta chain) is a study of Tregs in tolerant kidney transplant recipients. Study-wide findings and caveats: Findings come from small patient numbers and require larger validation.

As to this clone: Its antigen is undetermined.

The data were produced by immunoSEQ multiplex PCR, yet TCRdb's version contains in-frame clones alone and is incomplete. This sample carries around 70,000 clones, roughly 92% of them seen once, and the ten largest clones take 9.5% to 12%. This TCR derives from a human donor who received a combined kidney and bone marrow transplant. The sample in question was CD8+ T cells from blood, obtained before the transplant.

CDR3 amino acids: CASSKLGFLLAGGRDNEQFF. Here the CDR3 DNA reads TGTGCCAGCAGCAAACTCGGCTTCCTTCTAGCGGGGGGCCGTGACAATGAGCAGTTCTTC. The V and J genes are TRBV21-1 and TRBJ2-1; the D call in the table, TRBD2, was not verified against the DNA. TRBV21-1 is recorded as a pseudogene. This CDR3 spans 20 amino acids.